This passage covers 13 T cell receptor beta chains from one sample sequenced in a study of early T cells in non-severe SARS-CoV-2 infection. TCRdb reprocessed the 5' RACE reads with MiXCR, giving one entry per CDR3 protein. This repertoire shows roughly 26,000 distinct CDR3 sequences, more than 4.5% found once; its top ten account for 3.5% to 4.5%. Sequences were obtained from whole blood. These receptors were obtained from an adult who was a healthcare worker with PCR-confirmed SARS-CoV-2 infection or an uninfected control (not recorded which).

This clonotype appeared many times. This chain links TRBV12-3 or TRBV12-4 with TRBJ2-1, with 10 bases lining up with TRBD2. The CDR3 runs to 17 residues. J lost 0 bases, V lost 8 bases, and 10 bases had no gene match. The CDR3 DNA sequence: TGTGCCAGCTTCCTGGGGCTAGCGGGGGTCTCCTACAATGAGCAGTTCTTC. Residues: CASFLGLAGVSYNEQFF.

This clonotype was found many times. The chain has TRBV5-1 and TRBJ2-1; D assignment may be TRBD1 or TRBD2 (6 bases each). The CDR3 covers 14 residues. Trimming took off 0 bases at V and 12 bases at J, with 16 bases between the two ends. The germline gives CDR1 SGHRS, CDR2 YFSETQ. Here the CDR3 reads CASSLEGGGSGQFF. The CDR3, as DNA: TGCGCCAGCAGCTTGGAAGGAGGGGGAAGCGGGCAGTTCTTC.

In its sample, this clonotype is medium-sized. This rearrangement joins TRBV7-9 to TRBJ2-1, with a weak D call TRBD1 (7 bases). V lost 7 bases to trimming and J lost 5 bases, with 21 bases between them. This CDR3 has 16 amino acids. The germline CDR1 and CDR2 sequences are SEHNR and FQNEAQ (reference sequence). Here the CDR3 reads CASTPMEGATNNEQFF. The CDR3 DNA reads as TGTGCCAGCACCCCTATGGAGGGGGCTACTAACAATGAGCAGTTCTTC.

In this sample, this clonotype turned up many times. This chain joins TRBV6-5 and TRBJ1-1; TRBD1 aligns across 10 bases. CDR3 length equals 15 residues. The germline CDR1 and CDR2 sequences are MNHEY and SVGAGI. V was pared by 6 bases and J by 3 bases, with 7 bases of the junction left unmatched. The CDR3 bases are TGTGCCAGCAGACGGGACAGGGGTTTGTACACTGAAGCTTTCTTT. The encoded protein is CASRRDRGLYTEAFF.

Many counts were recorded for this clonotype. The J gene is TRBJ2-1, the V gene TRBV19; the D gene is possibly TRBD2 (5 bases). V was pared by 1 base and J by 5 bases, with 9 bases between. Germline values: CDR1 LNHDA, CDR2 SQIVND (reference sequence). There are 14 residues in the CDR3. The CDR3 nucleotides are TGTGCCAGTAGTATAGCACTAGAGCACAATGAGCAGTTCTTC. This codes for CASSIALEHNEQFF. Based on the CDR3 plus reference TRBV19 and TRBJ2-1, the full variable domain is DGGITQSPKYLFRKEGQNVTLSCEQNLNHDAMYWYRQDPGQGLRLIYYSQIVNDFQKGDIAEGYSVSREKKESFPLTVTSAQKNPTAFYLCASSIALEHNEQFFGPGTRLTVL.

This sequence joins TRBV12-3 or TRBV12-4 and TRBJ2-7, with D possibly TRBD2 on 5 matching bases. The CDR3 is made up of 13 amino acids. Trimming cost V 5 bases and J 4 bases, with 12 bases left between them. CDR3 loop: CASSPGSEYEQYF. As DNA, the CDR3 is TGTGCCAGCAGTCCGGGATCTGAATACGAGCAGTACTTC.

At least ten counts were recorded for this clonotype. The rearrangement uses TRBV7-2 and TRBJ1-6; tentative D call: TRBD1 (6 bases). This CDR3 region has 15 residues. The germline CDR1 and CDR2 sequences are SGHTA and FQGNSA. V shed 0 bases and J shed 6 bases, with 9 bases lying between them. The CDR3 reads CASSLAQGTNSPLHF. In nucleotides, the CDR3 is TGTGCCAGCAGCTTAGCGCAGGGGACTAATTCACCCCTCCACTTT.

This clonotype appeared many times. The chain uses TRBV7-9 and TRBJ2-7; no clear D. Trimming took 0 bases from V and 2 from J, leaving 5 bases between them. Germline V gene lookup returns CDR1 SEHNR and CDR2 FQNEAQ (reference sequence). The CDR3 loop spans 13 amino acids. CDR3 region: CASSLAAPYEQYF. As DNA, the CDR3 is TGTGCCAGCAGCTTAGCGGCCCCCTACGAGCAGTACTTC.

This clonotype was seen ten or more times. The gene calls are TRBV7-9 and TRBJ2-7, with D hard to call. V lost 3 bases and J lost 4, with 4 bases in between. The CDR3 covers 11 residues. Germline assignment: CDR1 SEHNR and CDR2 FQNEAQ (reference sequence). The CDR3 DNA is TGTGCCAGCAGCTTTCTGTACGAGCAGTACTTC. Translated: CASSFLYEQYF.

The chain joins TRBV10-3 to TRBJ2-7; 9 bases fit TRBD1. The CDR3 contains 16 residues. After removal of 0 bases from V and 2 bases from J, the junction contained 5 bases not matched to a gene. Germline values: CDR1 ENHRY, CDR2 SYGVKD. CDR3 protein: CAISESWTGATYEQYF. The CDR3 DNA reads TGTGCCATCAGTGAGTCGTGGACAGGGGCGACCTACGAGCAGTACTTC.

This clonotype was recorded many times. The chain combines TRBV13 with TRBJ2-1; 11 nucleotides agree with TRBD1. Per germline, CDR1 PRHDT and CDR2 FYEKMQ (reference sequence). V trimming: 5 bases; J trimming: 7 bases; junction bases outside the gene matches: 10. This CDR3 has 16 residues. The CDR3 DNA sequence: TGTGCCAGCAGCAATGCCCCCGGGACAGGGGGGAATGAGCAGTTCTTC. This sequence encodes CASSNAPGTGGNEQFF.

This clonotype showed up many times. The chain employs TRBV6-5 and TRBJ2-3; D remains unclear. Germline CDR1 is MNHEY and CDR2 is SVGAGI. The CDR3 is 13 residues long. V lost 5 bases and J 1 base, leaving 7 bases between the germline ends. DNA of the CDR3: TGTGCCAGCAGTGCGTGGCGCACAGATACGCAGTATTTT. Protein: CASSAWRTDTQYF.

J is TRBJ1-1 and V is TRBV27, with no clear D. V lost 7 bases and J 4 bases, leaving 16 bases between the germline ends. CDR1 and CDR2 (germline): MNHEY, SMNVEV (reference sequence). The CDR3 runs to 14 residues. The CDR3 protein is CASTSRSLGTEAFF. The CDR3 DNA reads TGTGCCAGCACGTCAAGGAGTTTGGGCACTGAAGCTTTCTTT.